This T cell receptor beta chain derives from a study of response to subunit inactivated influenza vaccine. This clonotype was picked up a small number of times. Its antigen is unknown. TCRdb recomputed calls from the RT-PCR reads with MiXCR, one row per CDR3 protein. The data show a few hundred thousand distinct CDR3 sequences, with roughly 22% seen just once and approximately 10% held by the top ten. General study findings and limits: Authors suggested each seasonal influenza vaccination recruits few new T cells.

The specimen comprised PBMCs from blood, sampled less than 22 months after vaccination. This sequence was found in a man aged 45 to 75 who received an inactivated influenza vaccine.

CDR3 bases: TGTGCCAGCAGCTTAGGGACAGACGGCTACACCTTC. It yields the protein CASSLGTDGYTF. The chain couples TRBV7-2 to TRBJ1-2; the D gene is possibly TRBD1 (6 bases). There are 12 residues in the CDR3. Germline V lookup: CDR1 SGHTA, CDR2 FQGNSA. The V and J ends lost 1 base and 8 bases respectively, with 8 bases between them.